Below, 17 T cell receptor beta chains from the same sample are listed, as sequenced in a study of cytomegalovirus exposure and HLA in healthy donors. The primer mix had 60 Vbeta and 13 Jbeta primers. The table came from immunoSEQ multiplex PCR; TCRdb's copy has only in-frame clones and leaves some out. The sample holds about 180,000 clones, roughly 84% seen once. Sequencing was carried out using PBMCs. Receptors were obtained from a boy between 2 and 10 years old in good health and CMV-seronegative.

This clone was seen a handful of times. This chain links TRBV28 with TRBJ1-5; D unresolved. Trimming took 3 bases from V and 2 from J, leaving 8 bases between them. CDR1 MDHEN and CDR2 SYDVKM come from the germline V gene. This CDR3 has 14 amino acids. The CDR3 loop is CASSFLAGNQPQHF. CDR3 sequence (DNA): TGTGCCAGCAGTTTTTTAGCGGGCAATCAGCCCCAGCATTTT.

CDR3 coding DNA: TGCGCCAGCAGCTTGGTGGGGAGTCCACCACAGCAGTATTTT. Protein product: CASSLVGSPPQQYF. This chain uses TRBV5-1 with TRBJ2-3; weak D call: TRBD2 (5 bases). CDR3 size: 14 residues. V dropped 0 bases and J dropped 11 bases, with 16 bases sitting between them. In germline, CDR1 is SGHRS, CDR2 YFSETQ.

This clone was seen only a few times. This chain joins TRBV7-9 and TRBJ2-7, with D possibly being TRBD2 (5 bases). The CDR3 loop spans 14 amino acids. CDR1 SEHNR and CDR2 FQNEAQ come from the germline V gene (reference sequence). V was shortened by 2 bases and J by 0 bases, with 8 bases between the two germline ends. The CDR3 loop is CASSLREFSYEQYF. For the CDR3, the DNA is TGTGCCAGCAGCTTAAGGGAGTTCTCCTACGAGCAGTACTTC.

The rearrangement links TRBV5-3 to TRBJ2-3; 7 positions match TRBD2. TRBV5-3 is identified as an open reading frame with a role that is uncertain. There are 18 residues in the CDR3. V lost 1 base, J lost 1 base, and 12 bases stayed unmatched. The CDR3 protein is CARSLWREMDCRTDTQYF. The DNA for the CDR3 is TGTGCCAGAAGCTTGTGGCGGGAGATGGATTGCCGCACAGATACGCAGTATTTT.

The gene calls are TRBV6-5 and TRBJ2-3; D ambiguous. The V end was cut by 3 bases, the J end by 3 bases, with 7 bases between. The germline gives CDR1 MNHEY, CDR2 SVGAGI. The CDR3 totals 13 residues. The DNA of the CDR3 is TGTGCCAGCAGTTATACTAAGACAGATACGCAGTATTTT. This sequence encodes CASSYTKTDTQYF.

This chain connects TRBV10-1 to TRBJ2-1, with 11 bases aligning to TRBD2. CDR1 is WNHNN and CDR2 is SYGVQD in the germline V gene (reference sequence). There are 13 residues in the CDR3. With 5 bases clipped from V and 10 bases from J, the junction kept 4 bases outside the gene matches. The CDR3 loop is CASSRLAGKEQFF. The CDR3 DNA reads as TGCGCCAGCAGTAGACTAGCGGGGAAAGAGCAGTTCTTC.

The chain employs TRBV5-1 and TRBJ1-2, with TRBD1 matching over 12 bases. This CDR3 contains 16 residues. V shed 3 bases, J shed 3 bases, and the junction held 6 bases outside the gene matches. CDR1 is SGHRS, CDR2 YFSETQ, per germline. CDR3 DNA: TGCGCCAGCAGCTCCGGGACAGGGGGCGCGGACTATGGCTACACCTTC. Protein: CASSSGTGGADYGYTF.

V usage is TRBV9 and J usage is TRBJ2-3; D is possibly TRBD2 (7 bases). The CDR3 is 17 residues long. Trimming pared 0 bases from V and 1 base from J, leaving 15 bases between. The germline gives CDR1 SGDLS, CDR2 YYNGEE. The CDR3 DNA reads TGTGCCAGCAGCGTAGATCTGTGGGGGGGGCGCACAGATACGCAGTATTTT. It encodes CASSVDLWGGRTDTQYF.

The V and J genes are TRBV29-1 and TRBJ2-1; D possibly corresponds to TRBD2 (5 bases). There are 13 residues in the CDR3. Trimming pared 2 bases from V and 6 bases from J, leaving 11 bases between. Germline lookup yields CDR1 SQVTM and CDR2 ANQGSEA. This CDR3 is CSVELWEINEQFF. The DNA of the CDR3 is TGCAGCGTTGAACTTTGGGAGATCAATGAGCAGTTCTTC.

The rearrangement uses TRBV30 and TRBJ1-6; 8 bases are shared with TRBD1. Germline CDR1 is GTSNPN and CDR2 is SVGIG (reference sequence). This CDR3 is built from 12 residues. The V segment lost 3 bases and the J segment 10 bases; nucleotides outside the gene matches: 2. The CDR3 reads CAWSRGQSPLHF. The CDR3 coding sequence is TGTGCCTGGAGCAGGGGGCAGTCACCCCTCCACTTT.

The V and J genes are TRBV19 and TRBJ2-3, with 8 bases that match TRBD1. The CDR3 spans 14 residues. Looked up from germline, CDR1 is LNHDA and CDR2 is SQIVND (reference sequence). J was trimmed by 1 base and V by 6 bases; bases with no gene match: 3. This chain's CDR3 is CASRYRGGTDTQYF. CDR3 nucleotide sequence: TGTGCCAGTAGGTACAGGGGGGGCACAGATACGCAGTATTTT.

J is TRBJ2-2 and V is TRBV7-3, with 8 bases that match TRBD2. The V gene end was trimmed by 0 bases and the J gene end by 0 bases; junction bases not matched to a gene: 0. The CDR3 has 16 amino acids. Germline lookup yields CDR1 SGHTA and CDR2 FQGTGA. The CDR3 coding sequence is TGTGCCAGCAGCTTAACTAGCGGGGCGAACACCGGGGAGCTGTTTTTT. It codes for CASSLTSGANTGELFF.

CDR3 nucleotides: TGTGCCACCAGCAGAGAAAGACTTCGTGAAGCCAAAAACATTCAGTACTTC. It yields the protein CATSRERLREAKNIQYF. The chain recombines TRBV15 with TRBJ2-4; no reliable D call. CDR1 is LNHNV and CDR2 is YYDKDF in the germline V gene (reference sequence). The CDR3 length is 17 residues. Trimming left V 0 bases short and J 0 bases short, with 12 bases between.

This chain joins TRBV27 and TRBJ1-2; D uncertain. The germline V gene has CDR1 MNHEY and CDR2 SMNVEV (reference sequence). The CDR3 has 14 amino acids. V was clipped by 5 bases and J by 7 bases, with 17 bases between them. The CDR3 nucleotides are TGTGCCAGCAGTCTTGTGGGCCATCCAGGTGGCTACACCTTC. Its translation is CASSLVGHPGGYTF.

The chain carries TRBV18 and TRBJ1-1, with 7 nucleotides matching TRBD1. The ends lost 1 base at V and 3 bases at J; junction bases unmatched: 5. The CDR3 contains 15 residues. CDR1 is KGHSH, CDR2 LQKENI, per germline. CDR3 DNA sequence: TGTGCCAGCTCACCACAGGGGGCAATGGACACTGAAGCTTTCTTT. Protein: CASSPQGAMDTEAFF.

The CDR3 DNA follows: TGTGCCTGGAGTGTCAATCGGAGGACTAGCGGGAGGTTCGGGTTCTACGAGCAGTACTTC. Its translation is CAWSVNRRTSGRFGFYEQYF. The J gene is TRBJ2-7, the V gene TRBV30, with 14 bases matching TRBD2. The ends lost 0 bases at V and 3 bases at J; junction bases unmatched: 16. Looked up from germline, CDR1 is GTSNPN and CDR2 is SVGIG (reference sequence). CDR3 length equals 20 residues.

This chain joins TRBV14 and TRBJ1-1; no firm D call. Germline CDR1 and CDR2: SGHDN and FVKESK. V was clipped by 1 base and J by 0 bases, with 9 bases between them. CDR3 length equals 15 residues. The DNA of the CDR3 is TGTGCCAGCAGCCAAGTTCCTTCTATGAACACTGAAGCTTTCTTT. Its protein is CASSQVPSMNTEAFF.